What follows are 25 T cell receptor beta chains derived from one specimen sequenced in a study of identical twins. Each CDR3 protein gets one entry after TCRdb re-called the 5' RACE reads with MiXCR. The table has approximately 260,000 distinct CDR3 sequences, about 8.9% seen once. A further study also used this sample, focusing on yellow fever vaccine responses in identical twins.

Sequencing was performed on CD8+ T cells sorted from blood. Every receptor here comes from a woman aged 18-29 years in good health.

The CDR3 region has the DNA TGTGCCAGCAGCTATGGACTAGCGCAGACAGATACGCAGTATTTT. It is translated as CASSYGLAQTDTQYF. The chain joins TRBV7-2 to TRBJ2-3; 9 nucleotides agree with TRBD2. The ends lost 4 bases at V and 3 bases at J; junction bases unmatched: 5. The CDR3 is 15 amino acids. Germline values: CDR1 SGHTA, CDR2 FQGNSA.

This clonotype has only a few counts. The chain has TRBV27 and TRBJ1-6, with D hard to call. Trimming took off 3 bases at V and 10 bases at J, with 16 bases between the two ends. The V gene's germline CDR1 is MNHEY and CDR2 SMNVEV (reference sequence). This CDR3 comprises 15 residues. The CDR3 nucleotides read TGTGCCAGCAGTTTGGTGCTACGGGGTAACTCACCCCTCCACTTT. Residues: CASSLVLRGNSPLHF.

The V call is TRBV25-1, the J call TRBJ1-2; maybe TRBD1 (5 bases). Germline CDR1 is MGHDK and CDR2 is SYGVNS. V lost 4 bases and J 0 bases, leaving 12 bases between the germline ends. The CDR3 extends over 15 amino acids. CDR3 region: CASSAGRKTNYGYTF. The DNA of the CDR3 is TGTGCCAGCAGTGCGGGGCGGAAGACTAACTATGGCTACACCTTC.

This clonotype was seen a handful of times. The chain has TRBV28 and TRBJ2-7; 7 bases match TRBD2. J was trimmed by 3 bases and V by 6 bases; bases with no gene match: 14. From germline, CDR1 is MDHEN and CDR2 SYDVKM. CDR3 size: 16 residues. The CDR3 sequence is CASSTGAGVNDYEQYF. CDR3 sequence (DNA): TGTGCCAGCAGCACTGGGGCGGGGGTCAATGACTACGAGCAGTACTTC.

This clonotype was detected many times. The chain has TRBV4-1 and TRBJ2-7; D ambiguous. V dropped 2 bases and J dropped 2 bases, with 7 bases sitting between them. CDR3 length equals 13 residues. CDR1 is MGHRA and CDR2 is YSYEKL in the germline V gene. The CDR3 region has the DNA TGCGCCAGCAGCCAAACAGAAACCTACGAGCAGTACTTC. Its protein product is CASSQTETYEQYF.

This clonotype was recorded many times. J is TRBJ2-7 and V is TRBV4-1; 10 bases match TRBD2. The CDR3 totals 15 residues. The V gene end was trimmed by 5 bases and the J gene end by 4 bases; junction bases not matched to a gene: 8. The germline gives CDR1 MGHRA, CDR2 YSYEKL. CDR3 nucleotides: TGCGCCAGCAGCATGCTAGCGGGAGCTCCTTACGAGCAGTACTTC. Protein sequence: CASSMLAGAPYEQYF.

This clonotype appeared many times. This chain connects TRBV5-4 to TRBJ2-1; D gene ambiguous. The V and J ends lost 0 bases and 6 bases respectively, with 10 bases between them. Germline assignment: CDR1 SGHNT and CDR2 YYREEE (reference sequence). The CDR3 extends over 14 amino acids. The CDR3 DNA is TGTGCCAGCAGCTTGGGACTGGCTGCCAATGAGCAGTTCTTC. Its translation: CASSLGLAANEQFF.

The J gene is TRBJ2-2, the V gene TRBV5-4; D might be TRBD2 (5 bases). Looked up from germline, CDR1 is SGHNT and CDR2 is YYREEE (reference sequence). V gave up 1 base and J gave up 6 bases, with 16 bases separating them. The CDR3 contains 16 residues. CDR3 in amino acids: CASSLSLASGPGELFF. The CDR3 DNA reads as TGTGCCAGCAGCTTGTCTTTAGCGAGTGGCCCCGGGGAGCTGTTTTTT.

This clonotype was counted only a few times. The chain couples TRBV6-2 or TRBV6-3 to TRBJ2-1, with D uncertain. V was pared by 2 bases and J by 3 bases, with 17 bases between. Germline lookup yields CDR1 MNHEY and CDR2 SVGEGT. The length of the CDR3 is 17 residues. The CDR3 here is CASSYSGPGSIYNEQFF. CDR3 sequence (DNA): TGTGCCAGCAGTTACAGTGGCCCGGGCAGCATCTACAATGAGCAGTTCTTC.

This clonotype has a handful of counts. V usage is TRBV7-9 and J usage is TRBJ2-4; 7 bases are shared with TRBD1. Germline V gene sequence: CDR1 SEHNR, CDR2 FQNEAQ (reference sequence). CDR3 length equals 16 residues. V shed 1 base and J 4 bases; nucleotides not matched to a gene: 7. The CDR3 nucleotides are TGTGCCAGCAGCTTAGAGGGACAGACCCATAAAAACATTCAGTACTTC. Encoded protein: CASSLEGQTHKNIQYF.

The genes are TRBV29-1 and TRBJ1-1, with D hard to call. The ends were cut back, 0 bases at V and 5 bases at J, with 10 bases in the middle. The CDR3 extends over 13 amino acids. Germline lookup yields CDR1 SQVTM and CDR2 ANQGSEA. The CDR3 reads CSVEEVVGTEAFF. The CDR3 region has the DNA TGCAGCGTTGAAGAGGTAGTGGGAACTGAAGCTTTCTTT.

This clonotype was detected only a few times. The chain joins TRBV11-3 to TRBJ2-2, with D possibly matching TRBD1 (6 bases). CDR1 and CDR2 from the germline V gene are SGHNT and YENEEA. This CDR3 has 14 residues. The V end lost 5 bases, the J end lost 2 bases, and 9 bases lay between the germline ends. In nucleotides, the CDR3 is TGTGCCAGCAGCACGGGACACAACACCGGGGAGCTGTTTTTT. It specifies CASSTGHNTGELFF. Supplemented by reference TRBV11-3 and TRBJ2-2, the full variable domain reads EAGVVQSPRYKIIEKKQPVAFWCNPISGHNTLYWYLQNLGQGPELLIRYENEEAVDDSQLPKDRFSAERLKGVDSTLKIQPAELGDSAVYLCASSTGHNTGELFFGEGSRLTVL.

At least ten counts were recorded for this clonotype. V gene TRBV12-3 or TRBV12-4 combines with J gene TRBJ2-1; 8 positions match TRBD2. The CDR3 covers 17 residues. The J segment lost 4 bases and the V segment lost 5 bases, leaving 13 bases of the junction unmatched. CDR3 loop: CASSIPRGSSGYNEQFF. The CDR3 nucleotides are TGTGCCAGCAGTATTCCCCGGGGATCTAGCGGGTACAATGAGCAGTTCTTC.

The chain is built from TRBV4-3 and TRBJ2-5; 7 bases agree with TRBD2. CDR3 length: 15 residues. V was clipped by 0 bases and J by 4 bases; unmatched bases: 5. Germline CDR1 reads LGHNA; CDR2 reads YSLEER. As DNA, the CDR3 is TGCGCCAGCAGCCAAGATACGGGAGGTCGAGAGACCCAGTACTTC. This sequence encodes CASSQDTGGRETQYF.

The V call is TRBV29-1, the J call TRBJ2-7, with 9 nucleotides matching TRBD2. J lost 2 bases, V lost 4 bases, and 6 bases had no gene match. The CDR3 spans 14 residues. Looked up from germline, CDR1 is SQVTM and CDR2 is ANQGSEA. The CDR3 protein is CSVGGGELPYEQYF. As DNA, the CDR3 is TGCAGCGTTGGCGGGGGGGAGCTTCCCTACGAGCAGTACTTC.

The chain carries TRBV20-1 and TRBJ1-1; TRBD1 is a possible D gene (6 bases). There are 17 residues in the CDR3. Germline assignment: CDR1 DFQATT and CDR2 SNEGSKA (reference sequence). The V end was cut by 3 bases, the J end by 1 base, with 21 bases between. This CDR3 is CSARIFLQGNANTEAFF. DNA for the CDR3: TGCAGTGCTAGGATTTTTCTACAGGGTAATGCGAACACTGAAGCTTTCTTT.

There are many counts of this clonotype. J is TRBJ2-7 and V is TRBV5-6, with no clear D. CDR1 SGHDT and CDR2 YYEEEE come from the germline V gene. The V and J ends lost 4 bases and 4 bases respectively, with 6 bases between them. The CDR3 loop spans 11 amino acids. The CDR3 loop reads CASSPVYEQYF. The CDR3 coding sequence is TGTGCCAGCAGCCCGGTATACGAGCAGTACTTC.

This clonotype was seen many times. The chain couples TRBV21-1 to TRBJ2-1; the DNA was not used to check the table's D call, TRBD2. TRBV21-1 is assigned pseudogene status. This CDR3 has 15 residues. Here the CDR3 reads CASSKYGEGNNEQFF. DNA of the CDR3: TGTGCCAGCAGCAAATACGGCGAGGGAAACAATGAGCAGTTCTTC.

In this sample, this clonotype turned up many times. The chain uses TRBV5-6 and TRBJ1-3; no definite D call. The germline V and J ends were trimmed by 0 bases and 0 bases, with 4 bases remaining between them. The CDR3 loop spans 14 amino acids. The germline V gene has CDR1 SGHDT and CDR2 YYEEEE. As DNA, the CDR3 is TGTGCCAGCAGCTTGGGAAGCTCTGGAAACACCATATATTTT. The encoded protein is CASSLGSSGNTIYF.

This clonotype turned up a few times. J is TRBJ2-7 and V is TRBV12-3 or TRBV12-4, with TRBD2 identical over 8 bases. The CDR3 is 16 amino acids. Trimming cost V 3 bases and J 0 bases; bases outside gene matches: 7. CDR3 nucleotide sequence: TGTGCCAGCAGTTTTTCGGCGGGGGGTAGCTCCTACGAGCAGTACTTC. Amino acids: CASSFSAGGSSYEQYF.

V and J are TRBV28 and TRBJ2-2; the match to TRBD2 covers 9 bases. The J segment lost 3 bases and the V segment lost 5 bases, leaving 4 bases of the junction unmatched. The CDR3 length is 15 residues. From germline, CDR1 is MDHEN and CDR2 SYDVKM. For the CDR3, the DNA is TGTGCCAGCAGTGTGACTAGCGGATACACCGGGGAGCTGTTTTTT. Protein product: CASSVTSGYTGELFF.

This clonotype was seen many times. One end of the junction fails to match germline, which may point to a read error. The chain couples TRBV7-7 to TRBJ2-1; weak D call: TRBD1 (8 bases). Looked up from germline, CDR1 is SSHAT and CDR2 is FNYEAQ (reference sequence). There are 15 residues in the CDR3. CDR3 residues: CASSLDRGLYNEQFF. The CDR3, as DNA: TGTGCTAGCAGCTTAGACAGGGGACTATACAATGAGCAGTTCTTC.

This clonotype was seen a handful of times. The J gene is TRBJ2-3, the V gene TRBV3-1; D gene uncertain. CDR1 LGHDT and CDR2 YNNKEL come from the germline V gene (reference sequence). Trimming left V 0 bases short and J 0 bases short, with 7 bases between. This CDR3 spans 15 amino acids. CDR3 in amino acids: CASSQDALSTDTQYF. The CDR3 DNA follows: TGTGCCAGCAGCCAAGATGCACTTAGCACAGATACGCAGTATTTT.

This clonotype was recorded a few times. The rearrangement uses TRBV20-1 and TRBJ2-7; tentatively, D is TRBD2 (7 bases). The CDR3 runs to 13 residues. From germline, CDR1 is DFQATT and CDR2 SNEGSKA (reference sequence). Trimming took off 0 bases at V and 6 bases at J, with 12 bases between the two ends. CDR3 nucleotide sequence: TGCAGTGCTAGAGATGGGGGGGGGCCCGAGCAGTACTTC. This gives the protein CSARDGGGPEQYF.

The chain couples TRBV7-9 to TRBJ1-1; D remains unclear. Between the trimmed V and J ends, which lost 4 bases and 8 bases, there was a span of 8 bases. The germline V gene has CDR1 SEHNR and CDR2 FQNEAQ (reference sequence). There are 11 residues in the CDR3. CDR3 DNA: TGTGCCAGCAGCTCGGGGATCGAAGCTTTCTTT. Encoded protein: CASSSGIEAFF.